This TCR beta chain stems from a study of identical twins. With 5 bases clipped from V and 8 bases from J, the junction kept 14 bases outside the gene matches. The CDR3 length is 17 residues. Study-wide results and limits: Where beta out-of-frame sequences were concerned, excess twin sharing was weaker.

Concerning this clonotype: Its antigen is unidentified.

One entry per CDR3 protein, called by TCRdb with MiXCR from the 5' RACE reads. The sample lists 500,000 to 550,000 distinct CDR3 sequences, 20% to 25% seen once, with 0.48% in the top ten. This same sample was also taken into another study, of yellow fever vaccine responses in identical twins.

Sequenced input: CD4+ T cells sorted from blood. V is TRBV12-3 or TRBV12-4 and J is TRBJ2-1; 11 bases are shared with TRBD2. The receptor comes from a young woman in good health. The CDR3 loop reads CASSPATLAGVGHEQFF. The CDR3 nucleotides read TGTGCCAGCAGTCCAGCCACACTAGCGGGAGTGGGTCATGAGCAGTTCTTC.